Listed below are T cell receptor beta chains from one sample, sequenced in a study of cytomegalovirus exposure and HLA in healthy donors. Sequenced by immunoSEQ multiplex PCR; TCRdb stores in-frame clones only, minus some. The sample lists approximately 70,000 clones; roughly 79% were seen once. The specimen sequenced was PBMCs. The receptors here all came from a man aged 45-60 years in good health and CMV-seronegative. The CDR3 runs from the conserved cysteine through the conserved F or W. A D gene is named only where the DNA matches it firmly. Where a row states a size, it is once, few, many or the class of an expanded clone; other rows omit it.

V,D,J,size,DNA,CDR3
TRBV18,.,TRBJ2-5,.,TGTGCCAGCTCACCACTCTTCACGTTAGAAGAGACCCAGTACTTC,CASSPLFTLEETQYF
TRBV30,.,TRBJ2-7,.,TGTGCCTGGAGTGGTCAGGGGAACAACGAGCAGTACTTC,CAWSGQGNNEQYF
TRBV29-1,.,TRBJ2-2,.,TGCAGCGGGGGACTGACAAACACCGGGGAGCTGTTTTTT,CSGGLTNTGELFF
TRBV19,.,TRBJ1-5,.,TGTGCCAGTAGTACCTGGGGGCAGGGCAATCAGCCCCAGCATTTT,CASSTWGQGNQPQHF
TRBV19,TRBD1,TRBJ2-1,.,TGTGCCAGTAGTACCCGGGACAGGGGGCTTTTGGTCAATGAGCAGTTCTTC,CASSTRDRGLLVNEQFF
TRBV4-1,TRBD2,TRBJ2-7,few,TGCGCCAGCAGCCAGGAGGGACTAGCGGATTACGAGCAGTACTTC,CASSQEGLADYEQYF
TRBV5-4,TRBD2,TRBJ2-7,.,TGTGCCAGCAGATCGGGACTAGCGGGAGTCGAGCAGTACTTC,CASRSGLAGVEQYF
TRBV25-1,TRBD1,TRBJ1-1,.,TGTGCCAGCAGTGAGACAGGGGTTGTCACTGAAGCTTTCTTT,CASSETGVVTEAFF
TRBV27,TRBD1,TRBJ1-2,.,TGTGCCAGCAGTTTTAGAGGGCAGGGACAGGGCGGCTACACCTTC,CASSFRGQGQGGYTF
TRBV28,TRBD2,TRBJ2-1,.,TGTGCCAGCAGTTTAGGACTAGCGGTCAATGAGCAGTTCTTC,CASSLGLAVNEQFF
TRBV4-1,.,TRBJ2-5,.,TGCGCCAGCAGCCAAGAGCTTGCAGGGCCCCAAGAGACCCAGTACTTC,CASSQELAGPQETQYF
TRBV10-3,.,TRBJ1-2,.,TGTGCCATCAGTGAGACAGTGGGTGGTTATGGCTACACCTTC,CAISETVGGYGYTF
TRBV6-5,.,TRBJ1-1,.,TGTGCCAGCAGCCGGGGGGGGGCCACTGAAGCTTTCTTT,CASSRGGATEAFF
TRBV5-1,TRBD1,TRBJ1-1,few,TGCGCCAGCAGCCGAGGATCAGGGGGTACTGAAGCTTTCTTT,CASSRGSGGTEAFF
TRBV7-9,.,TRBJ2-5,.,TGTGCCAGCAGCTTTCCAACGGGAAGAGAGACCCAGTACTTC,CASSFPTGRETQYF